The 5 T cell receptor beta chains below all came from one sample that was sequenced in a study of CD8 T cells in ankylosing spondylitis. Via MiXCR, TCRdb re-called the 5' RACE reads, giving one row per CDR3 protein. The sample contains 150,000 to 200,000 distinct CDR3 sequences, 10% to 15% of which appear only once. The sample comprised blood, either unsorted or a sorted T cell fraction (not recorded which). These receptors originate from a female donor with ankylosing spondylitis or in good health (not recorded which).

The table lists this clonotype with many counts. The chain carries TRBV7-2 and TRBJ1-6, with D possibly TRBD1 on 6 matching bases. Trimming took off 1 base at V and 10 bases at J, with 14 bases between the two ends. The V gene's germline CDR1 is SGHTA and CDR2 FQGNSA. This CDR3 comprises 15 residues. The CDR3 loop reads CASSLVGRGKSPLHF. The DNA for the CDR3 is TGTGCCAGCAGCTTAGTAGGCAGGGGTAAATCACCCCTCCACTTT.

This clonotype occurred many times. This rearrangement joins TRBV5-1 to TRBJ2-7; D is perhaps TRBD2 (6 bases). V was pared by 4 bases and J by 4 bases, with 18 bases between. Looked up from germline, CDR1 is SGHRS and CDR2 is YFSETQ. The CDR3 runs 15 residues. In DNA form, the CDR3 reads TGCGCCAGCAGCGACGCCCCCGGGGCGGGGTACGAGCAGTACTTC. It translates to CASSDAPGAGYEQYF. The complete variable domain, with remaining parts taken from reference TRBV5-1 and TRBJ2-7, reads KAGVTQTPRYLIKTRGQQVTLSCSPISGHRSVSWYQQTPGQGLQFLFEYFSETQRNKGNFPGRFSGRQFSNSRSEMNVSTLELGDSALYLCASSDAPGAGYEQYFGPGTRLTVT.

This clonotype was detected many times. This chain uses TRBV7-2 with TRBJ2-7; 9 bases match TRBD1. V dropped 5 bases and J dropped 6; count of bases not matched to a gene: 14. Germline CDR1 and CDR2: SGHTA and FQGNSA. The CDR3 runs 16 residues. The DNA of the CDR3 is TGTGCCAGCAGCCCCCGGCGGGGACAGGGAGTCCCCGAGCAGTACTTC. Encoded protein: CASSPRRGQGVPEQYF.

The V and J genes are TRBV11-1 and TRBJ2-1; 7 bases are shared with TRBD1. The germline CDR1 and CDR2 sequences are SGHAT and FQDESV (reference sequence). J lost 9 bases, V lost 7 bases, and 6 bases had no gene match. This CDR3 spans 12 amino acids. The CDR3 nucleotides are TGTGCCAGCACCACGGGACAGTCTGAGCAGTTCTTC. Its translation: CASTTGQSEQFF. The full variable domain, its missing parts supplied by reference TRBV11-1 and TRBJ2-1, is EAEVAQSPRYKITEKSQAVAFWCDPISGHATLYWYRQILGQGPELLVQFQDESVVDDSQLPKDRFSAERLKGVDSTLKIQPAELGDSAMYLCASTTGQSEQFFGPGTRLTVL.

On this clonotype itself: A single base separates this from a much larger clone, so it may be a read error. The rearrangement joins TRBV20-1 to TRBJ2-1; TRBD2 matches 12 bases. Germline-derived CDR1 and CDR2 are DFQATT and SNEGSKA (reference sequence). This CDR3 contains 16 residues. V was pared by 7 bases and J by 0 bases, with 7 bases of the junction left unmatched. The CDR3 nucleotides read TGCAGTGTTATTACTAGCGGGGGGAGCTCCTACAATGAGCAGTTCTTC. Protein product: CSVITSGGSSYNEQFF.